This T cell receptor beta chain was captured by sequencing in a study of cytomegalovirus exposure and HLA in healthy donors. At the time of sampling, donors were nominally healthy, though unrecorded immune exposures were likely. V lost 1 base, J lost 2 bases, and 5 bases stayed unmatched. This CDR3 is 15 amino acids long. Germline V CDR1 and CDR2: SGHTA, FQGNSA. The PCR made use of 60 Vbeta and 13 Jbeta primers. Assay: immunoSEQ multiplex PCR; the TCRdb copy retains only in-frame clones and omits some. The repertoire holds under 200,000 clones, with less than 85% as singletons. This chain joins TRBV7-2 and TRBJ2-7; 7 bases match TRBD1. Material for sequencing was PBMCs. This clonotype originated in a man between 35 and 55 years old in good health and CMV-seronegative. The CDR3 spells CASSLDGQGAYEQYF. In DNA, the CDR3 is TGTGCCAGCAGCTTAGATGGGCAGGGGGCCTACGAGCAGTACTTC.